The next 12 T cell receptor beta chains were all read from a single sample in a study of T cells in Graves' hyperthyroidism and ophthalmopathy. RNA transcripts were the template for amplifying TCR beta CDR3 regions. The TCR CDR3 was amplified in a first-round RT-PCR using the HTBI primer set. TCRdb reprocessed the multiplex PCR reads with MiXCR, giving one entry per CDR3 protein. The sample lists hundreds of thousands of distinct CDR3 sequences, about 45% occurring once. Sequencing was done on a sample of peripheral blood or thyroid tissue (not recorded which). Receptors were obtained from an adult man with Graves' disease, either hyperthyroidism or ophthalmopathy (not recorded which).

This clonotype was observed a handful of times. The chain recombines TRBV2 with TRBJ1-2; 8 nucleotides match TRBD1. This CDR3 contains 14 residues. From germline, CDR1 is SNHLY and CDR2 FYNNEI. V dropped 4 bases and J dropped 7; count of bases not matched to a gene: 8. CDR3 nucleotides: TGTGCCAGCAGTGCCCCAGGGGGCGCGGGTGGCTACACCTTC. As protein: CASSAPGGAGGYTF.

This rearrangement joins TRBV6-1 to TRBJ2-7; D is uncertain. The germline V gene encodes CDR1 MNHNS and CDR2 SASEGT. Deletions cut 2 bases from V and 7 bases from J, with 12 bases between. The CDR3 has 13 residues. DNA of the CDR3: TGTGCCAGCAGTGAAATACCCCTCCGTGAGCAGTACTTC. It translates to CASSEIPLREQYF.

The V call is TRBV29-1, the J call TRBJ2-7; 9 bases fit TRBD1. CDR1 and CDR2 from the germline V gene are SQVTM and ANQGSEA. Trimming removed 4 bases from V and 4 bases from J; junction bases left unmatched: 5. CDR3 length: 13 amino acids. Written as DNA, the CDR3 is TGCAGCGTTGGACAGGGGGGGAATTACGAGCAGTACTTC. It yields the protein CSVGQGGNYEQYF.

The V and J genes are TRBV2 and TRBJ1-2; 10 bases line up with TRBD1. Germline trimming cut 8 bases from V and 4 bases from J; bases unmatched to any gene: 7. The CDR3 extends over 14 amino acids. Germline CDR1 is SNHLY and CDR2 is FYNNEI. The CDR3 bases are TGTGCCAGCTTCGACAGGGGGCTCGGCTATGGCTACACCTTC. This gives the protein CASFDRGLGYGYTF.

Comment on this clonotype: A much larger clonotype is one base distant, so this may be a read error. This chain uses TRBV10-3 with TRBJ1-5; D gene unclear. Looked up from germline, CDR1 is ENHRY and CDR2 is SYGVKD. The CDR3 is 14 amino acids. Trimming removed 3 bases from V and 1 base from J, with 7 bases in between. CDR3 sequence reads: CAISEARSNQPQHF. As DNA, the CDR3 is TGTGCCATCAGTGAAGCGCGGAGCAATCAGCCCCAGCATTTT.

This clonotype was seen only a few times. This chain connects TRBV7-9 to TRBJ1-2, with D possibly TRBD1 on 6 matching bases. The CDR3 has 15 residues. Trimming removed 6 bases at V and 8 bases at J, with 22 bases between. Germline values: CDR1 SEHNR, CDR2 FQNEAQ (reference sequence). In DNA form, the CDR3 reads TGTGCCAGCAGTCCCGACCTACAGGGTTCTCCAGGCTACACCTTC. This gives the protein CASSPDLQGSPGYTF.

Points on this clonotype: This sequence may be a read error, since a much larger clone differs from it by one base. The chain employs TRBV10-3 and TRBJ1-4, with D possibly matching TRBD1 (6 bases). The CDR3 sequence is 15 residues long. Germline CDR1 ENHRY, CDR2 SYGVKD. The V end was cut by 2 bases, the J end by 3 bases, with 10 bases between. The CDR3 nucleotides are TGTGCCATCAGTGAGCAGGGGCCGGCTAATGAAAAACTGTTTTTT. Translation: CAISEQGPANEKLFF.

This clonotype was observed at least ten times. The chain links TRBV7-8 to TRBJ2-7; TRBD2 matches 9 bases. The length of the CDR3 is 15 residues. From germline, CDR1 is SGHVS and CDR2 FQNEAQ. Trimming at V came to 1 base and at J to 2 bases, leaving 3 bases not matched to a gene. CDR3 residues: CASSLVLAGAYEQYF. CDR3 DNA sequence: TGTGCCAGCAGCTTAGTACTAGCGGGCGCCTACGAGCAGTACTTC.

The chain combines TRBV29-1 with TRBJ1-5; D not resolved. With 8 bases removed from V and 5 bases from J, the gap between germline ends came to 10 bases. This CDR3 contains 11 residues. Germline V gene data show CDR1 as SQVTM and CDR2 as ANQGSEA. DNA of the CDR3: TGCAGCTTGGAGTTCGATCAGCCCCAGCATTTT. Encoded protein: CSLEFDQPQHF. The variable domain in full, completed from reference TRBV29-1 and TRBJ1-5, reads SAVISQKPSRDICQRGTSLTIQCQVDSQVTMMFWYRQQPGQSLTLIATANQGSEATYESGFVIDKFPISRPNLTFSTLTVSNMSPEDSSIYLCSLEFDQPQHFGDGTRLSIL.

CDR3 bases: TGTGCCAGCAGGGTAATGGGAACAGAGTTAGCTAACTATGGCTACACCTTC. Residues: CASRVMGTELANYGYTF. The J gene is TRBJ1-2, the V gene TRBV13, with unresolved D. This CDR3 spans 17 amino acids. The ends were cut back, 6 bases at V and 0 bases at J, with 20 bases in the middle. Germline V CDR1 and CDR2: PRHDT, FYEKMQ (reference sequence).

This clonotype is a singleton in its sample. The rearrangement joins TRBV14 to TRBJ2-7; D possibly corresponds to TRBD1 (6 bases). The CDR3 consists of 15 residues. CDR1 and CDR2 from the germline V gene are SGHDN and FVKESK. V shed 6 bases and J shed 0 bases, with 15 bases lying between them. The CDR3 DNA reads TGTGCCAGCAGTGAGGGACACCCAAGCTCCTACGAGCAGTACTTC. It specifies CASSEGHPSSYEQYF. Full variable domain (remainder filled in from reference TRBV14 and TRBJ2-7): EAGVTQFPSHSVIEKGQTVTLRCDPISGHDNLYWYRRVMGKEIKFLLHFVKESKQDESGMPNNRFLAERTGGTYSTLKVQPAELEDSGVYFCASSEGHPSSYEQYFGPGTRLTVT.

The chain links TRBV7-8 to TRBJ1-5; the D gene is possibly TRBD1 (6 bases). Trimming shortened V by 4 bases and J by 6 bases, and 19 bases separated the two germline ends. The CDR3 extends over 16 amino acids. Germline CDR1 and CDR2: SGHVS and FQNEAQ. CDR3 residues: CASSSQDSMTGQPQHF. The CDR3 DNA is TGTGCCAGCAGCTCCCAGGACAGTATGACAGGTCAGCCCCAGCATTTT.